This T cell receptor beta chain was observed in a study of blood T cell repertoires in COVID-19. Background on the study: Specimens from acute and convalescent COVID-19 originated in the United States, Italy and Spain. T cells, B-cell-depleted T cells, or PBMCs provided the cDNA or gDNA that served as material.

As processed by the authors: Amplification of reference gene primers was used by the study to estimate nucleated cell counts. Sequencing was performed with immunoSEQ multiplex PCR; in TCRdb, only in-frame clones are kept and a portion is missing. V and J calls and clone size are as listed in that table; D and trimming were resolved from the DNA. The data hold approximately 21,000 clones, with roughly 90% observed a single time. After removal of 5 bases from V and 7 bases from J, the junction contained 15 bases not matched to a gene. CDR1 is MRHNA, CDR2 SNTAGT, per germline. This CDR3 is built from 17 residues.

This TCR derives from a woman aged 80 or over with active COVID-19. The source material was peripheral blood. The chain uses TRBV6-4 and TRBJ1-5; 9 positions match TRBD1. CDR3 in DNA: TGTGCCAGCAGTAATTCCCGGGACAGGGATTGGGGCCAGCCCCAGCATTTT. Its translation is CASSNSRDRDWGQPQHF.